The rows below give T cell receptor beta chains drawn from one sample of a study of CD8+ T cells in alopecia areata. Produced via immunoSEQ multiplex PCR; TCRdb's table is partial and in-frame only. The profile shows approximately 160,000 clones, 50% to 65% of them singletons. The input for sequencing was CD4+ T cells sorted from blood, taken at week 24, from a patient treated with tofacitinib. The source of these receptors is a human donor with alopecia areata. The CDR3 runs from the conserved cysteine through the conserved F or W. The D gene is left open where the match is weak. Only some rows state a clone size, as once, few, many or a class for expanded clones.

DNA	CDR3	size	D	J	V
TGTGCCAGCAGCGTCACTATGACAGGCGAGCAGTACTTC	CASSVTMTGEQYF	NA	NA	TRBJ2-7	TRBV7-9
TGCAGCGCTGCTGAAGGGGCCGGGGAGCTGTTTTTT	CSAAEGAGELFF	once	NA	TRBJ2-2	TRBV29-1
TGTGCCAGCGACAGGGCGGGCGGGGAGCTGTTTTTT	CASDRAGGELFF	few	TRBD1	TRBJ2-2	TRBV19
TGTGCCAGCAGCCTTTCCAGGGCGAGCTCCTACAATGAGCAGTTCTTC	CASSLSRASSYNEQFF	NA	NA	TRBJ2-1	TRBV14
TGTGCCAGCAGCCCAGAACAGGGGGAGGTCTCACCCCTCCACTTT	CASSPEQGEVSPLHF	NA	TRBD1	TRBJ1-6	TRBV7-6
TGTGCCAGCCATAAATCGAGGGCCAACACTGAAGCTTTCTTT	CASHKSRANTEAFF	NA	NA	TRBJ1-1	TRBV19
TGTGCCAGCAGCGGTGGACCGGGACAGGGGTTCCCAATGGAGCTGTTTTTT	CASSGGPGQGFPMELFF	NA	TRBD1	TRBJ2-2	TRBV9
TGTGCCAGCAGCTCGACAGGGGGCGCTGGGGCCAACGTCCTGACTTTC	CASSSTGGAGANVLTF	NA	TRBD1	TRBJ2-6	TRBV7-7
TGTGCCAGCAGCCTTGGGGGGGACGGAGATACGCAGTATTTT	CASSLGGDGDTQYF	NA	TRBD2	TRBJ2-3	TRBV4-2
TGCGCCAGCAGCACTACCCTCGATCAGCCCCAGCATTTT	CASSTTLDQPQHF	few	NA	TRBJ1-5	TRBV10-2
TGTGCCAGCAGCCCGACGACTAGCTGGGGCGGGGAGCTGTTTTTT	CASSPTTSWGGELFF	NA	TRBD2	TRBJ2-2	TRBV7-3
TGTGCCAGCAGCCAAAGCTTGCCGGACAGGTTCAATCAGCCCCAGCATTTT	CASSQSLPDRFNQPQHF	NA	NA	TRBJ1-5	TRBV21-1
TGCAGCGAGCGGACAGGGGGACCGAACACTGAAGCTTTCTTT	CSERTGGPNTEAFF	few	TRBD1	TRBJ1-1	TRBV29-1
TGTGCCAGCTCACCACAAAGGGATAGGGGCTACACCTTC	CASSPQRDRGYTF	few	NA	TRBJ1-2	TRBV18
TGTGCCTGGTCGGGACAGCCGGGGGTTTCACCCCTCCACTTT	CAWSGQPGVSPLHF	NA	TRBD1	TRBJ1-6	TRBV30
TGTGCCATCAGAGCGGACGTCGCGAACACCGGGGAGCTGTTTTTT	CAIRADVANTGELFF	few	NA	TRBJ2-2	TRBV10-3
TGTGCCATCAGTCTCCAGGGTAACGAGCAGTACTTC	CAISLQGNEQYF	NA	NA	TRBJ2-7	TRBV10-3
TGTGCCTGGAGCAGGTTCGCGCGGATGTACCAAGAGACCCAGTACTTC	CAWSRFARMYQETQYF	NA	NA	TRBJ2-5	TRBV30
TGTGCCAGCAGCCGACAGGGGGGGAGCACTGAAGCTTTCTTT	CASSRQGGSTEAFF	NA	TRBD1	TRBJ1-1	TRBV6-5
TGCAGCGTTGAAGAACAAGAGACCCAGTACTTC	CSVEEQETQYF	many	NA	TRBJ2-5	TRBV29-1
TGCAGCGCTAAGCTGAATTTGAACACCGGGGAGCTGTTTTTT	CSAKLNLNTGELFF	few	NA	TRBJ2-2	TRBV29-1
TGTGCCAGCAGCCTACGGACAGGGGGCACTGAAGCTTTCTTT	CASSLRTGGTEAFF	few	TRBD1	TRBJ1-1	TRBV7-2
TGTGCCAGCAGCTTAGAACGCTCCACAGATACGCAGTATTTT	CASSLERSTDTQYF	NA	NA	TRBJ2-3	TRBV7-9
TGTGCCAGCAGCTTAGGGACAGGGGATTTTGGCTACACCTTC	CASSLGTGDFGYTF	NA	TRBD1	TRBJ1-2	TRBV11-2
TGTGCCAGCAGCGTAGTTGGAAACACCGGGGAGCTGTTTTTT	CASSVVGNTGELFF	NA	NA	TRBJ2-2	TRBV9
TGTGCCTGGAGTGTAATCCAGGGGCAGGATGGCTACACCTTC	CAWSVIQGQDGYTF	medium-sized	NA	TRBJ1-2	TRBV30